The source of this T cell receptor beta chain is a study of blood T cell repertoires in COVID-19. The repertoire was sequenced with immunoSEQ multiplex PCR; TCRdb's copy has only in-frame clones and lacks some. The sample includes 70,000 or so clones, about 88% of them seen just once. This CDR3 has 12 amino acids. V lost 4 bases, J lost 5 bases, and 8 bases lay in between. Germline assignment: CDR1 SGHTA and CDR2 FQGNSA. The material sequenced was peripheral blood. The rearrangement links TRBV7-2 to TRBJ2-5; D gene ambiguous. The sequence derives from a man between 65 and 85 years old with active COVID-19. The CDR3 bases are TGTGCCAGCAGCTCCTCTTATGAGACCCAGTACTTC. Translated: CASSSSYETQYF.